These T cell receptor beta chains were read from a single sample in a study of shared clonotypes between healthy human individuals. Sequencing was performed with immunoSEQ multiplex PCR; in TCRdb, only in-frame clones are kept and a portion is missing. The repertoire holds approximately 2,000,000 clones, with around 92% as singletons. Material for sequencing was naive CD4+ T cells from PBMCs. The receptors shown here come from a man aged 18 to 35 in good health. Some clones in this sample may be carry-over from other donors' samples. Each CDR3 is given with its conserved first and last residue. The D gene is left open where the match is weak.

D	J	V	DNA	CDR3
TRBD1	TRBJ2-5	TRBV5-1	TGCGCCAGCAGCTATTACAGGGGGCCGGAGACCCAGTACTTC	CASSYYRGPETQYF
-	TRBJ2-5	TRBV5-4	TGTGCCAGCAGGGCGGACACTGAACAAGAGACCCAGTACTTC	CASRADTEQETQYF
-	TRBJ1-2	TRBV5-1	TGCGCCAGCAGCTCCACAACACAGGGAGCCCACACCTTC	CASSSTTQGAHTF
TRBD1	TRBJ2-1	TRBV27	TGTGCCAGTTCCGGGACAGGGCGCATGAATGAGCAGTTCTTC	CASSGTGRMNEQFF
-	TRBJ2-2	TRBV5-8	TGTGCCAGCAGCTTGGCCGGGGAGCTGTTTTTT	CASSLAGELFF
TRBD2	TRBJ2-1	TRBV9	TGTGCCAGCAGCCGGACTAGCGGGAGGGCCGATGAGCAGTTCTTC	CASSRTSGRADEQFF
TRBD2	TRBJ2-5	TRBV19	TGTGCCAGTAGTTCACTAGCGGGAGACAAAGAGACCCAGTACTTC	CASSSLAGDKETQYF
TRBD1	TRBJ2-7	TRBV7-2	TGTGCCAGCAGCTTAGAGGGGGACCGGGACAGGCGGTACTTC	CASSLEGDRDRRYF
-	TRBJ1-2	TRBV27	TGTGCCAGCAGTTTAAAATGGGGCAGCTATGGCTACACCTTC	CASSLKWGSYGYTF
-	TRBJ2-6	TRBV27	TGTGCCAGCAGTCTCTACCCCTCCAATAGCGGGGCCAACGTCCTGACTTTC	CASSLYPSNSGANVLTF
-	TRBJ2-7	TRBV7-2	TGTGCCAGCAGCCCCCTAAGGGCTGTCTCCTACGAGCAGTACTTC	CASSPLRAVSYEQYF